One and the same sample provided the 5 T cell receptor beta chains below, sequenced in a study of blood T cell repertoires in COVID-19. Libraries were prepared by immunoSEQ multiplex PCR; TCRdb keeps only in-frame clonotypes and omits some of them. The table lists 440,000 or so clones, approximately 90% of them singletons, with around 1.5% in the top ten. Material for sequencing was peripheral blood. These receptors were collected from a woman aged 40 to 50 with COVID-19, enrolled during active disease.

CDR3 DNA: TGTGCCTCGGGGGGGTATAGCAATCAGCCCCAGCATTTT. Protein product: CASGGYSNQPQHF. The gene calls are TRBV27 and TRBJ1-5, with a possible D match to TRBD1 (5 bases). Germline-derived CDR1 and CDR2 are MNHEY and SMNVEV (reference sequence). The CDR3 has 13 residues. V shed 11 bases and J shed 0 bases, with 11 bases lying between them.

CDR3 sequence reads: CASSPGQGDSETQYF. The CDR3 DNA follows: TGTGCCAGCAGCCCCGGACAGGGTGACTCAGAGACCCAGTACTTC. The chain recombines TRBV11-3 with TRBJ2-5; TRBD1 agrees at 8 bases. The V segment lost 5 bases and the J segment 4 bases; nucleotides outside the gene matches: 9. The V gene's germline CDR1 is SGHNT and CDR2 YENEEA. The CDR3 is made up of 15 amino acids.

CDR3 nucleotides: TGTGCCAGCAATCCTAGCGGGCTCTTCAATAACGAGCAGTACTTC. Translating it yields CASNPSGLFNNEQYF. V gene TRBV27 combines with J gene TRBJ2-7; 8 bases align to TRBD2. Unmatched junction bases numbered 13, after V lost 7 bases and J lost 5 bases. Germline-derived CDR1 and CDR2 are MNHEY and SMNVEV (reference sequence). This CDR3 contains 15 residues.

This clone was recorded only once. The rearrangement joins TRBV6-4 to TRBJ2-2; D not certain. Trimming cost V 6 bases and J 4 bases, with 12 bases left between them. The CDR3 spans 14 residues. In germline, CDR1 is MRHNA, CDR2 SNTAGT. The CDR3 sequence: CASSPTQVTGELFF. DNA for the CDR3: TGTGCCAGCAGCCCGACCCAGGTCACCGGGGAGCTGTTTTTT.

This clone was seen once. The CDR3 spells CASSFEGQLHQPQHF. For the CDR3, the DNA is TGTGCCAGCAGCTTTGAGGGACAACTGCATCAGCCCCAGCATTTT. The chain uses TRBV7-2 and TRBJ1-5; TRBD1 is a possible D gene (6 bases). CDR1 and CDR2 (germline): SGHTA, FQGNSA. The germline V and J ends were trimmed by 3 bases and 5 bases, with 14 bases remaining between them. CDR3 length: 15 residues.